This paragraph covers one TCR beta chain sequence. This specimen belongs to a study of control samples from healthy donors and cancer patients. The CDR3 consists of 15 residues. The germline V gene has CDR1 SGHTA and CDR2 FQGTGA. Trimming stripped 2 bases from V and 8 bases from J, with 16 bases between. TCRdb's table, derived via immunoSEQ multiplex PCR, lists solely in-frame clones and lacks some. The sample lists 150,000 to 200,000 clones; more than 80% were seen once. The sample taken for sequencing was blood. The chain is built from TRBV7-3 and TRBJ2-1; D may be TRBD2 (6 bases). The source is a young man in good health. CDR3 nucleotides: TGTGCCAGCAGCTTACGCGGGGACTTCGGAGATGAGCAGTTCTTC. Its translation: CASSLRGDFGDEQFF.